This passage covers 19 T cell receptor beta chains from one sample sequenced in a study of CD8 T cells in ankylosing spondylitis. From the 5' RACE reads, TCRdb called clonotypes with MiXCR, one entry per CDR3 protein. The sample holds 300,000 to 350,000 distinct CDR3 sequences, roughly 20% seen once. The sample was blood, either unsorted or a sorted T cell fraction (not recorded which). The receptors stem from a female donor with ankylosing spondylitis or in good health (not recorded which).

This clonotype appeared a few times. The V gene is TRBV30, the J gene TRBJ2-5; D remains unclear. V lost 1 base, J lost 1 base, and 7 bases lay in between. The germline V gene encodes CDR1 GTSNPN and CDR2 SVGIG (reference sequence). The CDR3 length is 13 residues. The CDR3 bases are TGTGCCTGGAGTGATGGTTCCCAAGAGACCCAGTACTTC. Protein: CAWSDGSQETQYF. Full variable domain (missing parts from reference TRBV30 and TRBJ2-5): SQTIHQWPATLVQPVGSPLSLECTVEGTSNPNLYWYRQAAGRGLQLLFYSVGIGQISSEVPQNLSASRPQDRQFILSSKKLLLSDSGFYLCAWSDGSQETQYFGPGTRLLVL.

The V call is TRBV7-2, the J call TRBJ2-3, with D perhaps TRBD2 (5 bases). Trimming left V 3 bases short and J 4 bases short, with 14 bases between. Germline V gene lookup returns CDR1 SGHTA and CDR2 FQGNSA. CDR3 length: 15 amino acids. The CDR3 sequence is CASSFQQRVADTQYF. CDR3 nucleotides: TGTGCCAGCAGCTTCCAACAGAGGGTCGCAGATACGCAGTATTTT.

The chain links TRBV20-1 to TRBJ2-7, with D unresolved. Germline CDR1 and CDR2: DFQATT and SNEGSKA (reference sequence). The CDR3 has 11 amino acids. Trimming cost V 2 bases and J 3 bases, with 5 bases left between them. CDR3 nucleotide sequence: TGCAGTGCTAGATCATTCTACGAGCAGTACTTC. Protein sequence: CSARSFYEQYF.

This clonotype turned up a few times. The CDR3 DNA reads as TGTGCCAGCAGCTCCTCTAGCGGGGGGCAGTATTTT. Residues: CASSSSSGGQYF. The chain employs TRBV7-3 and TRBJ2-3; 10 positions match TRBD2. Germline CDR1 is SGHTA and CDR2 is FQGTGA. The V gene end was trimmed by 4 bases and the J gene end by 11 bases; junction bases not matched to a gene: 3. The CDR3 is 12 residues long. The variable domain in full, with the rest retrieved from reference TRBV7-3 and TRBJ2-3, is GAGVSQTPSNKVTEKGKYVELRCDPISGHTALYWYRQSLGQGPEFLIYFQGTGAADDSGLPNDRFFAVRPEGSVSTLKIQRTERGDSAVYLCASSSSSGGQYFGPGTRLTVL.

This rearrangement joins TRBV7-6 to TRBJ1-3, with D possibly TRBD1 on 6 matching bases. Germline CDR1 SGHVS, CDR2 FNYEAQ. V lost 8 bases and J 4 bases, leaving 12 bases between the germline ends. This CDR3 has 13 residues. For the CDR3, the DNA is TGTGCCAGCCAGAGGGGGTTCGGAAACACCATATATTTT. Amino acid sequence: CASQRGFGNTIYF.

This clonotype came up a few times. This chain links TRBV18 with TRBJ2-7, with D hard to call. The CDR3 runs to 12 residues. V lost 3 bases, J lost 5 bases, and 8 bases lay in between. In germline, CDR1 is KGHSH, CDR2 LQKENI. The CDR3, as DNA: TGTGCCAGCTCACCTGGACGGGACGAGCAGTACTTC. Its protein is CASSPGRDEQYF. Variable domain in full (rest from reference TRBV18 and TRBJ2-7): NAGVMQNPRHLVRRRGQEARLRCSPMKGHSHVYWYRQLPEEGLKFMVYLQKENIIDESGMPKERFSAEFPKEGPSILRIQQVVRGDSAAYFCASSPGRDEQYFGPGTRLTVT.

This clonotype was recorded many times. The chain carries TRBV29-1 and TRBJ2-7, with 11 bases matching TRBD2. Trimming at V came to 4 bases and at J to 5 bases, leaving 7 bases not matched to a gene. Germline loops: CDR1 SQVTM, CDR2 ANQGSEA. The CDR3 is 14 residues long. CDR3 sequence reads: CSVATSGSGHEQYF. CDR3 DNA sequence: TGCAGCGTTGCCACTAGCGGGAGTGGGCACGAGCAGTACTTC.

V gene TRBV30 combines with J gene TRBJ1-1; the D is unclear. V lost 4 bases and J lost 1, with 28 bases in between. Germline V CDR1 and CDR2: GTSNPN, SVGIG (reference sequence). The CDR3 has 19 residues. This chain's CDR3 is CAWNRIKRTILDPNTEAFF. CDR3 nucleotides: TGTGCCTGGAATCGGATTAAAAGGACCATCCTAGATCCGAACACTGAAGCTTTCTTT.

CDR3 bases: TGCGCCAGCAGCCAAGGTGCCGGGAGGGCCGGGTACAATGAGCAGTTCTTC. It yields the protein CASSQGAGRAGYNEQFF. The rearrangement links TRBV4-3 to TRBJ2-1; 8 bases line up with TRBD2. Germline values: CDR1 LGHNA, CDR2 YSLEER. Germline trimming cut 1 base from V and 4 bases from J; bases unmatched to any gene: 9. This CDR3 comprises 17 residues.

This clonotype has a handful of counts. V gene TRBV7-2 combines with J gene TRBJ2-7; 7 bases line up with TRBD2. Germline assignment: CDR1 SGHTA and CDR2 FQGNSA. V lost 2 bases, J lost 0 bases, and 1 base stayed unmatched. The CDR3 consists of 14 residues. CDR3 protein: CASSLQRGSYEQYF. In nucleotides, the CDR3 is TGTGCCAGCAGCTTACAGCGGGGCTCCTACGAGCAGTACTTC.

The sample holds a few counts of this clonotype. The V call is TRBV7-2, the J call TRBJ1-1; 8 bases match TRBD1. CDR1 is SGHTA, CDR2 FQGNSA, per germline. Trimming removed 5 bases from V and 5 bases from J; junction bases left unmatched: 7. The CDR3 has 14 amino acids. This CDR3 reads CASSLWTGQTEAFF. The CDR3 DNA reads TGTGCCAGCAGCCTGTGGACAGGGCAGACTGAAGCTTTCTTT. Looking up the rest from reference TRBV7-2 and TRBJ1-1 gives the full variable domain: GAGVSQSPSNKVTEKGKDVELRCDPISGHTALYWYRQSLGQGLEFLIYFQGNSAPDKSGLPSDRFSAERTGGSVSTLTIQRTQQEDSAVYLCASSLWTGQTEAFFGQGTRLTVV.

The table lists this clonotype with a few counts. The genes are TRBV20-1 and TRBJ2-4, with a tentative D call TRBD2 (5 bases). Germline values: CDR1 DFQATT, CDR2 SNEGSKA (reference sequence). CDR3 length: 13 amino acids. V was shortened by 6 bases and J by 6 bases, with 15 bases between the two germline ends. The CDR3 region has the DNA TGCAGTGCAACGTCAAAACTAGGAAACATTCAGTACTTC. This codes for CSATSKLGNIQYF.

Many counts were recorded for this clonotype. This sequence joins TRBV30 and TRBJ2-1, with a possible D match to TRBD1 (5 bases). CDR1 is GTSNPN, CDR2 SVGIG, per germline (reference sequence). The CDR3 covers 11 residues. Trimming left V 5 bases short and J 5 bases short, with 7 bases between. CDR3 nucleotides: TGTGCCTGGGCACAGGACAATGAGCAGTTCTTC. This translates into CAWAQDNEQFF.

This clonotype occurred a few times. This chain connects TRBV7-9 to TRBJ2-5; 7 positions agree with TRBD1. This CDR3 comprises 15 residues. After removal of 5 bases from V and 3 bases from J, the junction contained 9 bases not matched to a gene. Germline CDR1 is SEHNR and CDR2 is FQNEAQ (reference sequence). The CDR3 nucleotides read TGTGCCAGCAGCCCATTCGGGACAGCCGAAGAGACCCAGTACTTC. As protein: CASSPFGTAEETQYF.

The count of this clonotype is one. This rearrangement joins TRBV5-1 to TRBJ2-1; 7 positions match TRBD2. V dropped 3 bases and J dropped 7; count of bases not matched to a gene: 13. CDR1 is SGHRS, CDR2 YFSETQ, per germline. CDR3 length: 16 residues. The CDR3 region has the DNA TGCGCCAGCAGCTCAAGCCAGGCGGGAGTCACGAATGAGCAGTTCTTC. Translation: CASSSSQAGVTNEQFF.

The V call is TRBV12-2, the J call TRBJ1-1. TRBV12-2 is marked as a pseudogene. The CDR3 runs 13 residues. The CDR3 DNA is TGTGCAAGTCGCCCCCGTTGGGAAACTGAAGCTTTCTTT. This gives the protein CASRPRWETEAFF.

This sequence joins TRBV7-8 and TRBJ2-2; TRBD2 matches at 8 bases. CDR1 is SGHVS, CDR2 FQNEAQ, per germline. The CDR3 is 16 amino acids. V lost 0 bases to trimming and J lost 6 bases; unmatched junction nucleotides: 6. CDR3 residues: CASSLARGGRSGELFF. CDR3 coding DNA: TGTGCCAGCAGCTTAGCGCGCGGCGGGAGGTCCGGGGAGCTGTTTTTT.

The chain has TRBV5-5 and TRBJ2-1; a weak D match, TRBD2 (5 bases). Germline CDR1 reads SGHKS; CDR2 reads YYEKEE (reference sequence). V was trimmed by 4 bases and J by 7 bases, leaving 27 bases between them. CDR3 length: 18 amino acids. CDR3 region: CASSHYLATLEDGNEQFF. The CDR3 DNA reads TGTGCCAGCAGCCACTATCTAGCTACCTTAGAGGACGGGAATGAGCAGTTCTTC.

V gene TRBV7-6 combines with J gene TRBJ2-3, with D tentatively TRBD2 (5 bases). The ends were cut back, 5 bases at V and 0 bases at J, with 15 bases in the middle. This CDR3 is 16 amino acids long. Germline-derived CDR1 and CDR2 are SGHVS and FNYEAQ. DNA for the CDR3: TGTGCCAGCAGCCCCCTGGTCCGGAGGAGCACAGATACGCAGTATTTT. This codes for CASSPLVRRSTDTQYF.